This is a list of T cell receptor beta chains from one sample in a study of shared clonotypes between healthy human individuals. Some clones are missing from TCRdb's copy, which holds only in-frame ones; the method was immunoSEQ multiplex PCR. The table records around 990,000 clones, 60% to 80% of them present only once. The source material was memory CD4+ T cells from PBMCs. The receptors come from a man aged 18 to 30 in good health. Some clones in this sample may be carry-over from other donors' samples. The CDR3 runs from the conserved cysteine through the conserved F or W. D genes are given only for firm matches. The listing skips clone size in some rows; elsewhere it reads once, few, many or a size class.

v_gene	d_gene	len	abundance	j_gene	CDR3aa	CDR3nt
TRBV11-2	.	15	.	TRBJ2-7	CASAGLRGPSYEQYF	TGTGCCAGCGCGGGGTTACGGGGACCGTCCTACGAGCAGTACTTC
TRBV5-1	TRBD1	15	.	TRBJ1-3	CASSLEGTDGNTIYF	TGCGCCAGCAGCTTGGAGGGGACAGACGGAAACACCATATATTTT
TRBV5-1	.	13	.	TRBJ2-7	CASSAFDRQKQYF	TGCGCCAGCAGCGCCTTCGACAGACAGAAGCAGTACTTC
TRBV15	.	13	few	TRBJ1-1	CATSRDMGTEAFF	TGTGCCACCAGCAGAGATATGGGCACTGAAGCTTTCTTT
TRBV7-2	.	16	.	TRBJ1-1	CASSLGMGSVNTEAFF	TGTGCCAGCAGCTTAGGCATGGGCTCGGTGAACACTGAAGCTTTCTTT
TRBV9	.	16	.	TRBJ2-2	CASSVAHMNTPGELFF	TGTGCCAGCAGCGTAGCTCATATGAACACCCCCGGGGAGCTGTTTTTT
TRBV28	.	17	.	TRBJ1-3	CASSVRDNRFSGNTIYF	TGTGCCAGCAGTGTCCGGGACAACCGGTTCTCTGGAAACACCATATATTTT
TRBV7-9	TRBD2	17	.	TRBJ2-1	CASSLAGTSGSYNEQFF	TGTGCCAGCAGCTTAGCGGGGACTAGCGGGAGCTACAATGAGCAGTTCTTC
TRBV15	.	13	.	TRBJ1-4	CATSRDLVEKLFF	TGTGCCACCAGCAGAGATCTAGTTGAAAAACTGTTTTTT
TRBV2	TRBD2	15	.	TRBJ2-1	CASSLYSGTHNEQFF	TGTGCCAGCTCTTTGTATAGCGGGACCCACAATGAGCAGTTCTTC
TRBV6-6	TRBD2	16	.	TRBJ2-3	CASTTSGRRGTDTQYF	TGTGCCAGCACGACTAGCGGGAGGAGGGGCACAGATACGCAGTATTTT
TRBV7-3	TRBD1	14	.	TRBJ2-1	CASSLQGAYNEQFF	TGTGCCAGCAGCCTCCAGGGGGCCTACAATGAGCAGTTCTTC
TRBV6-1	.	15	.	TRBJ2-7	CASSEGRQGGYEQYF	TGTGCCAGCAGTGAAGGGAGGCAGGGTGGCTACGAGCAGTACTTC
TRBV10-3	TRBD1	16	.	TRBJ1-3	CAISEAAGQAGNTIYF	TGTGCCATCAGTGAAGCAGCGGGACAGGCCGGAAACACCATATATTTT
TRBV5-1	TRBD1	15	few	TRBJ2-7	CASSQGTGSNYEQYF	TGCGCCAGCAGCCAGGGGACAGGGAGTAACTACGAGCAGTACTTC
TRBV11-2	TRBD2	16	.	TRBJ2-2	CASSWKAGGDTGELFF	TGTGCCAGCAGCTGGAAGGCGGGAGGGGACACCGGGGAGCTGTTTTTT
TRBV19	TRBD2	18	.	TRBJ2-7	CASSIDPGTSGGTYEQYF	TGTGCCAGTAGTATCGATCCAGGGACTAGCGGGGGAACCTACGAGCAGTACTTC
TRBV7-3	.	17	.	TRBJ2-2	CASSLRSQGSSAGELFF	TGTGCCAGCAGCTTAAGGTCTCAGGGTTCCTCGGCCGGGGAGCTGTTTTTT
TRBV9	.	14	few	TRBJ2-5	CASSVAQGPQTQYF	TGTGCCAGCAGCGTAGCTCAAGGGCCGCAGACCCAGTACTTC
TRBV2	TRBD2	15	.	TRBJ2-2	CASRPGLVTTGELFF	TGTGCCAGCAGGCCGGGACTAGTGACCACCGGGGAGCTGTTTTTT
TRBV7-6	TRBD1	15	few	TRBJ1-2	CASSLAAGGVYGYTF	TGTGCCAGCAGCTTAGCTGCAGGGGGGGTCTATGGCTACACCTTC
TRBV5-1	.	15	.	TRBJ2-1	CASSTQGGTYNEQFF	TGCGCCAGCAGCACTCAGGGAGGTACCTACAATGAGCAGTTCTTC
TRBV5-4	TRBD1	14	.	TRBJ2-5	CASSLQGAVETQYF	TGTGCCAGCAGCTTACAGGGGGCTGTAGAGACCCAGTACTTC
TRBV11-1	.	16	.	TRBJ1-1	CASSLARGARNTEAFF	TGTGCCAGCAGCTTAGCGCGTGGGGCACGGAACACTGAAGCTTTCTTT
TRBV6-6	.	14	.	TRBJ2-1	CASSSGASYNEQFF	TGTGCCAGCAGCTCGGGGGCCTCGTACAATGAGCAGTTCTTC
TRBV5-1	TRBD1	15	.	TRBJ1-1	CASSARDRGNTEAFF	TGCGCCAGCAGCGCCCGGGACAGGGGGAACACTGAAGCTTTCTTT
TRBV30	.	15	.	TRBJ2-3	CAWSSSGTPTDTQYF	TGTGCCTGGAGTTCGTCCGGGACTCCCACAGATACGCAGTATTTT
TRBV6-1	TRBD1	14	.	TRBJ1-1	CASSFVGTGGLRFF	TGTGCCAGCAGCTTCGTCGGGACAGGGGGGTTGAGATTCTTT
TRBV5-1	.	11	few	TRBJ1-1	CASSSNTEAFF	TGCGCCAGCAGCTCCAACACTGAAGCTTTCTTT
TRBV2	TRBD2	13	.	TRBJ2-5	CASSAEVAGSQYF	TGTGCCAGCAGTGCCGAGGTAGCGGGGTCCCAGTACTTC
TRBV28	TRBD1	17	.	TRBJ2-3	CASSFPHRGAYTDTQYF	TGTGCCAGCAGTTTCCCCCACAGGGGGGCGTACACAGATACGCAGTATTTT
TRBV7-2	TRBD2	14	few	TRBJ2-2	CASSAWTSAGELFF	TGTGCCAGCAGCGCGTGGACTAGCGCCGGGGAGCTGTTTTTT
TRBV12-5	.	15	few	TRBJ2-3	CASGSGQAGTDTQYF	TGTGCTAGTGGTTCAGGGCAGGCGGGCACAGATACGCAGTATTTT
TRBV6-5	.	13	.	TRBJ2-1	CASSPRWDNEQFF	TGTGCCAGCAGTCCACGATGGGACAATGAGCAGTTCTTC
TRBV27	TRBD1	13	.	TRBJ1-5	CASSPTGTQPQHF	TGTGCCAGCAGTCCGACAGGGACTCAGCCCCAGCATTTT
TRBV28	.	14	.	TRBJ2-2	CASSLASITGELFF	TGTGCCAGCAGTTTAGCATCGATCACCGGGGAGCTGTTTTTT
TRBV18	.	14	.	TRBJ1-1	CASSPETQNTEAFF	TGTGCCAGCTCACCGGAGACCCAGAACACTGAAGCTTTCTTT
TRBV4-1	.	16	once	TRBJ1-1	CASSQRLSRGPTEAFF	TGCGCCAGCAGCCAACGATTATCCAGGGGACCCACTGAAGCTTTCTTT
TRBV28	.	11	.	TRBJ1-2	CASSSLSGYTF	TGTGCCAGCAGTTCCCTAAGTGGCTACACCTTC
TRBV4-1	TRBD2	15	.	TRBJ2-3	CASSQVGTSPDTQYF	TGCGCCAGCAGCCAAGTGGGGACTAGCCCAGATACGCAGTATTTT
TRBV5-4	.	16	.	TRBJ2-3	CASSLGRNSHTDTQYF	TGTGCCAGCAGCTTGGGGCGGAACTCACACACAGATACGCAGTATTTT
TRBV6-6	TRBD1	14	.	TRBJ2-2	CASWTGLNTGELFF	TGTGCCAGTTGGACAGGACTCAACACCGGGGAGCTGTTTTTT
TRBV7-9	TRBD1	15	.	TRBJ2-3	CASSSGQGGTDTQYF	TGTGCCAGCAGCTCTGGACAGGGGGGAACAGATACGCAGTATTTT
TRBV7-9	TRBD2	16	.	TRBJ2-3	CASSYRGGTSTDTQYF	TGTGCCAGCAGCTACCGCGGGGGGACTTCCACAGATACGCAGTATTTT
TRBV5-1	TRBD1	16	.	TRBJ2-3	CASSLASGQNTDTQYF	TGCGCCAGCAGCTTGGCCTCGGGACAGAACACAGATACGCAGTATTTT
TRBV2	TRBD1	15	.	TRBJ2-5	CASSTHRGSVGSQYF	TGTGCCAGCAGCACTCACAGGGGGTCCGTGGGGTCCCAGTACTTC
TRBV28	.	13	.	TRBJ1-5	CASSPYSNQPQHF	TGTGCCAGCAGTCCATATAGCAATCAGCCCCAGCATTTT
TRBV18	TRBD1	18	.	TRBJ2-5	CASSSPRRTGTPQETQYF	TGTGCCAGCTCGTCCCCCCGGAGGACAGGGACCCCCCAAGAGACCCAGTACTTC
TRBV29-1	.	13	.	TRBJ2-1	CSAGLLLGNEQFF	TGCAGCGCCGGCCTTCTACTAGGCAATGAGCAGTTCTTC
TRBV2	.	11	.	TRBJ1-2	CASNVWDGYTF	TGTGCCAGCAATGTCTGGGATGGCTACACCTTC
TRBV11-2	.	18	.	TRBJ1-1	CASSYRRTGSVVNTEAFF	TGTGCCAGCAGTTATCGACGCACAGGGTCGGTAGTGAACACTGAAGCTTTCTTT
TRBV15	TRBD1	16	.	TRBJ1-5	CATGKAKTGYNQPQHF	TGTGCCACCGGAAAAGCCAAGACAGGGTACAATCAGCCCCAGCATTTT
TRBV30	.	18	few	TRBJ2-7	CAWSVRYGSGYGSYEQYF	TGTGCCTGGAGTGTACGGTACGGGAGCGGGTATGGGTCCTACGAGCAGTACTTC